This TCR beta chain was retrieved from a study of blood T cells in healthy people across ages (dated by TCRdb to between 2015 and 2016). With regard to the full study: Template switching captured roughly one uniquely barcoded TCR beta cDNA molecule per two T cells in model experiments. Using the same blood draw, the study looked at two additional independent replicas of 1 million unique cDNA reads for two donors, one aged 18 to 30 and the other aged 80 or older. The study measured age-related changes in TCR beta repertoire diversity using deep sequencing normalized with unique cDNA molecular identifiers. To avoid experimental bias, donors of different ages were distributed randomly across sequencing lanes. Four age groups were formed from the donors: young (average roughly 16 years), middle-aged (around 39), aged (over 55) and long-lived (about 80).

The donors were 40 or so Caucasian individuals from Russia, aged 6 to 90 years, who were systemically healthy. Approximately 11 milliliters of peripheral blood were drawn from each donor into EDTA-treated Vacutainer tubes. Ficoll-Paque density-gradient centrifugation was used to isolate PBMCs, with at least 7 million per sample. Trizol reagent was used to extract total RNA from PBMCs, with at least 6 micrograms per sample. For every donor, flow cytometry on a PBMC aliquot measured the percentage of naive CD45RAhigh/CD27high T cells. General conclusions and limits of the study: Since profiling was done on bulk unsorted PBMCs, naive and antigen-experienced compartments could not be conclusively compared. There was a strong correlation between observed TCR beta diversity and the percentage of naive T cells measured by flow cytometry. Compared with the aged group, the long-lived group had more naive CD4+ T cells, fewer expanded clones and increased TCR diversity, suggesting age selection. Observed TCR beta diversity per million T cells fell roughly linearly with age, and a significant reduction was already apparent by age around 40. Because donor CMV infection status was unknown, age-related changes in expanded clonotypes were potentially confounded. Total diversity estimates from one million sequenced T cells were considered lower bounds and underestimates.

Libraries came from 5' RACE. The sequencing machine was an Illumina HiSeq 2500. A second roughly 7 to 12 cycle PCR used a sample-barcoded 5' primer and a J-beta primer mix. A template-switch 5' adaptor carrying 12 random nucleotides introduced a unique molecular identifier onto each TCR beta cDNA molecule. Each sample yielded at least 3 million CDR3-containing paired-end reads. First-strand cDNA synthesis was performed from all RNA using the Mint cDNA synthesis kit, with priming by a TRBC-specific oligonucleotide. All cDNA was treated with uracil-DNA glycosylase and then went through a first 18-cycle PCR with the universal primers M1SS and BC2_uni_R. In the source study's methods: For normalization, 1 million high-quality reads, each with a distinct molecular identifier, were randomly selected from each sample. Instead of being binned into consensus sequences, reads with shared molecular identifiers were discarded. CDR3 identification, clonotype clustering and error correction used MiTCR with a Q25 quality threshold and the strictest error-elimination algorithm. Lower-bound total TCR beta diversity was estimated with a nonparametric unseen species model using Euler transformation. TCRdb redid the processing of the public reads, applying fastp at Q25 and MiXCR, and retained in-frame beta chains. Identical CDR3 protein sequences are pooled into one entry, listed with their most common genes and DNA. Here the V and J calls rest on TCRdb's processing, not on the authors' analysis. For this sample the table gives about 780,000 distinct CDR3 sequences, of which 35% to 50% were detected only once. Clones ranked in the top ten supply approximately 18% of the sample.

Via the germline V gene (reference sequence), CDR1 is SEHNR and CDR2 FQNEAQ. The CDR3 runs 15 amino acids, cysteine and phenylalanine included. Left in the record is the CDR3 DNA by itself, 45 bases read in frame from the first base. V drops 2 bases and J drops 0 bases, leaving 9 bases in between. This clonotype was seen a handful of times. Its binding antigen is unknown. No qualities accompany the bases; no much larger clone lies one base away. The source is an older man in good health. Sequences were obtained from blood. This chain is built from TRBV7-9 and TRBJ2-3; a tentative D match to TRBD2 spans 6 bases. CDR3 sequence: CASSLLGGSTDTQYF. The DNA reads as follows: TGTGCCAGCAGCTTATTGGGGGGAAGCACAGATACGCAGTATTTT.